The clone carrying this T cell receptor (beta chain) was observed a single time. Its matching antigen is unknown. A much bigger clone sits one base away, suggesting this may be a read error. The second PCR ran roughly 7 to 12 cycles with a sample-barcoded 5' primer and J-beta primers. MiXCR, run by TCRdb on the 5' RACE reads, gives a single entry per CDR3 protein. The data show around 1,100,000 distinct CDR3 sequences, about two fifths seen once. This entry comes from a study of blood T cells in healthy people across ages. Trimming removed 4 bases at V and 2 bases at J, with 11 bases between. This CDR3 contains 14 residues. CDR1 and CDR2 (germline): SGHDT, YYEEEE. General study points: Donors of long life had a larger count of naive CD4+ cells and greater diversity than aged donors.

The origin of this receptor is a man between 18 and 29 years old in good health. The sequencing input was blood. This chain links TRBV5-6 with TRBJ2-3; D gene unclear. DNA of the CDR3: TGTGCCAGCAGCGTGGAATCCGTCACAGATACGCAGTATTTT. It codes for CASSVESVTDTQYF.